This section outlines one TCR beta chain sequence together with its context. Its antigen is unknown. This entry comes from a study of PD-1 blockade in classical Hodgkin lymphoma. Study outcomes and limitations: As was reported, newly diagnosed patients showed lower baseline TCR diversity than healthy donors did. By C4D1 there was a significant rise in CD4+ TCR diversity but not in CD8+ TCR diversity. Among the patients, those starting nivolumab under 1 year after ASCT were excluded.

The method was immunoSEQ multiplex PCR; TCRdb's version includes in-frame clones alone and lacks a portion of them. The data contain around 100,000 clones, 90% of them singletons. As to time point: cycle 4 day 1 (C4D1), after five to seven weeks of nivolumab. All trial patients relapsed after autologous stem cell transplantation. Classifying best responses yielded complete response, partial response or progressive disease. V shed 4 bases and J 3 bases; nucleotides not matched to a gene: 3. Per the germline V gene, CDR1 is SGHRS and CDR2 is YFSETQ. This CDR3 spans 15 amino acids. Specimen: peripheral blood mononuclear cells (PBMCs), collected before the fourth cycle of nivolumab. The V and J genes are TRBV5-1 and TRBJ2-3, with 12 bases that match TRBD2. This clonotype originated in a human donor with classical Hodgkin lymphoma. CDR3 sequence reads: CASSPSGGGTDTQYF. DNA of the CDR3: TGCGCCAGCAGCCCTAGCGGGGGGGGTACAGATACGCAGTATTTT.